These 18 T cell receptor beta chains came from one sample sequenced in a study of Graves' ophthalmopathy and Graves' hyperthyroidism. Amplifying from RNA transcripts, the study obtained TCR beta CDR3 regions. HTBI-primed first-round RT-PCR preceded second-round multiplex PCR. TCRdb re-called the multiplex PCR reads through MiXCR, storing one row per CDR3 protein. The data show 350,000 to 450,000 distinct CDR3 sequences, approximately 21% seen once. The sequencing input was peripheral blood. The receptors shown here come from a woman aged 18-29 years with stable Graves' hyperthyroidism.

In its sample, this clonotype was seen many times. The V and J genes are TRBV6-2 or TRBV6-3 and TRBJ2-5, with unresolved D. Per the germline V gene, CDR1 is MNHEY and CDR2 is SVGEGT. The CDR3 extends over 14 amino acids. Trimming shortened V by 6 bases and J by 1 base, and 12 bases separated the two germline ends. For the CDR3, the DNA is TGTGCCAGCAGCAAATGGACGCTCCAAGAGACCCAGTACTTC. This encodes CASSKWTLQETQYF.

This chain links TRBV7-9 with TRBJ1-2; 10 nucleotides match TRBD1. V shed 7 bases, J shed 5 bases, and the junction held 10 bases outside the gene matches. The length of the CDR3 is 15 residues. Germline CDR1 is SEHNR and CDR2 is FQNEAQ (reference sequence). CDR3 in amino acids: CASIPGDRGWYGYTF. For the CDR3, the DNA is TGTGCCAGCATCCCGGGGGACAGGGGATGGTATGGCTACACCTTC. Filled out from reference TRBV7-9 and TRBJ1-2, the complete variable domain reads DTGVSQNPRHKITKRGQNVTFRCDPISEHNRLYWYRQTLGQGPEFLTYFQNEAQLEKSRLLSDRFSAERPKGSFSTLEIQRTEQGDSAMYLCASIPGDRGWYGYTFGSGTRLTVV.

This clonotype was found many times. The genes are TRBV24-1 and TRBJ2-7; tentatively, D is TRBD1 (5 bases). CDR3 length: 13 amino acids. From germline, CDR1 is KGHDR and CDR2 SFDVKD. V lost 3 bases to trimming and J lost 5 bases, with 10 bases between them. CDR3 region: CATSDVRVNEQYF. CDR3 DNA: TGTGCCACCAGTGATGTCAGGGTTAACGAGCAGTACTTC.

The gene calls are TRBV6-2 or TRBV6-3 and TRBJ2-5, with 9 positions matching TRBD2. Germline-derived CDR1 and CDR2 are MNHEY and SVGEGT. This CDR3 has 16 residues. V gave up 7 bases and J gave up 1 base; unmatched junction bases: 10. CDR3 DNA sequence: TGTGCCAGCAAACCGCCGACTAGCGGCGTCCAAGAGACCCAGTACTTC. Protein sequence: CASKPPTSGVQETQYF.

This clonotype was detected ten times or more. The rearrangement links TRBV3-1 to TRBJ2-7, with 7 positions matching TRBD2. This CDR3 comprises 14 residues. V was pared by 2 bases and J by 8 bases, with 9 bases of the junction left unmatched. Germline CDR1 reads LGHDT; CDR2 reads YNNKEL (reference sequence). The CDR3 here is CASSQLPGSGKQYF. The CDR3 nucleotides read TGTGCCAGCAGCCAACTGCCGGGGAGCGGGAAGCAGTACTTC.

Ten or more counts support this clonotype. The chain has TRBV25-1 and TRBJ2-7, with 14 bases that match TRBD2. Losses at the gene ends were 8 bases for V and 3 bases for J; bases not matched to a gene: 6. Germline assignment: CDR1 MGHDK and CDR2 SYGVNS. The CDR3 is 15 residues long. CDR3: CASRTSGGINYEQYF. The CDR3 DNA follows: TGTGCCAGCCGGACTAGCGGGGGGATCAACTACGAGCAGTACTTC.

This clonotype was observed at least ten times. The V gene is TRBV6-1, the J gene TRBJ2-3, with D perhaps given as TRBD1 or TRBD2 (6 bases each). With 2 bases removed from V and 0 bases from J, the gap between germline ends came to 15 bases. Germline lookup yields CDR1 MNHNS and CDR2 SASEGT. The CDR3 is made up of 17 amino acids. The CDR3 bases are TGTGCCAGCAGTGAATACCGGGGGCCATATAGCACAGATACGCAGTATTTT. It is translated as CASSEYRGPYSTDTQYF.

This clonotype was seen many times. The chain uses TRBV12-3 or TRBV12-4 and TRBJ1-5; tentative D call: TRBD1 (6 bases). The CDR3 runs to 13 residues. V shed 5 bases and J shed 6 bases, with 11 bases lying between them. The CDR3 DNA reads as TGTGCCAGCAGTAAACAGGGTCGTCAGCCCCAGCATTTT. It is translated as CASSKQGRQPQHF.

The table lists this clonotype with many counts. V gene TRBV12-3 or TRBV12-4 combines with J gene TRBJ2-7; 12 positions agree with TRBD2. The CDR3 has 15 residues. V shed 4 bases and J 4 bases; nucleotides not matched to a gene: 5. The DNA of the CDR3 is TGTGCCAGCAGTTGGGGACTAGCGGGTGATTACGAGCAGTACTTC. It encodes CASSWGLAGDYEQYF.

The gene calls are TRBV5-4 and TRBJ2-5, with D perhaps being TRBD1 or TRBD2 (5 bases each). Trimming cost V 4 bases and J 2 bases, with 21 bases left between them. CDR1 and CDR2 (germline): SGHNT, YYREEE (reference sequence). This CDR3 has 17 residues. CDR3 amino acids: CASSPERGSGPQETQYF. In DNA, the CDR3 is TGTGCCAGCAGCCCCGAGAGGGGATCGGGACCTCAAGAGACCCAGTACTTC.

In its sample, this clonotype was seen many times. J is TRBJ1-1 and V is TRBV27, with D perhaps TRBD1 (5 bases). Germline V lookup: CDR1 MNHEY, CDR2 SMNVEV (reference sequence). This CDR3 contains 14 residues. Trimming stripped 8 bases from V and 0 bases from J, with 13 bases between. The CDR3 loop is CASSRGRVNTEAFF. CDR3 nucleotide sequence: TGTGCCAGCTCCCGGGGGAGGGTGAACACTGAAGCTTTCTTT.

Ten or more counts support this clonotype. The chain is built from TRBV6-1 and TRBJ1-6, with 9 bases identical to TRBD1. The CDR3 length is 15 residues. Germline CDR1 MNHNS, CDR2 SASEGT. With 4 bases clipped from V and 7 bases from J, the junction kept 5 bases outside the gene matches. CDR3 sequence reads: CASSVTGTGNSPLHF. The CDR3 region has the DNA TGTGCCAGCAGTGTGACCGGGACAGGGAATTCACCCCTCCACTTT.

The table lists this clonotype with many counts. This chain connects TRBV19 to TRBJ1-6, with TRBD1 matching 8 bases. Germline V gene data show CDR1 as LNHDA and CDR2 as SQIVND (reference sequence). The V gene end was trimmed by 3 bases and the J gene end by 6 bases; junction bases not matched to a gene: 4. This CDR3 comprises 15 residues. The CDR3 region is CASSIGTGRNSPLHF. The CDR3 region has the DNA TGTGCCAGTAGTATCGGGACAGGCCGTAATTCACCCCTCCACTTT.

There are many counts of this clonotype. The chain is built from TRBV7-8 and TRBJ1-1; 8 bases align to TRBD1. Looked up from germline, CDR1 is SGHVS and CDR2 is FQNEAQ. V lost 6 bases and J lost 4; bases outside the gene matches: 10. CDR3 size: 15 residues. CDR3 in DNA: TGTGCCAGCAGTTTTTGGGCTACAGGGGGCACTGAAGCTTTCTTT. The encoded protein is CASSFWATGGTEAFF.

In its sample, this clonotype was seen many times. This chain joins TRBV10-2 and TRBJ2-4; D uncertain. Germline V lookup: CDR1 WSHSY, CDR2 SAAADI. The CDR3 has 15 residues. V lost 6 bases to trimming and J lost 4 bases, with 16 bases between them. CDR3 residues: CASSLTLQTKNIQYF. The CDR3 DNA sequence: TGCGCCAGCAGCCTGACCCTACAGACTAAAAACATTCAGTACTTC.

This clonotype was counted ten times or more. The rearrangement joins TRBV28 to TRBJ2-7, with TRBD2 matching 9 bases. Germline CDR1 MDHEN, CDR2 SYDVKM. Trimming removed 5 bases from V and 4 bases from J; junction bases left unmatched: 12. The CDR3 extends over 16 amino acids. The CDR3 sequence: CASSPAGASGTYEQYF. CDR3 nucleotide sequence: TGTGCCAGCAGTCCAGCCGGGGCTAGCGGGACATACGAGCAGTACTTC. The variable domain in full, with the rest retrieved from reference TRBV28 and TRBJ2-7, is DVKVTQSSRYLVKRTGEKVFLECVQDMDHENMFWYRQDPGLGLRLIYFSYDVKMKEKGDIPEGYSVSREKKERFSLILESASTNQTSMYLCASSPAGASGTYEQYFGPGTRLTVT.

This clonotype was counted ten times or more. V and J are TRBV18 and TRBJ2-7; 14 nucleotides match TRBD2. Germline CDR1 is KGHSH and CDR2 is LQKENI. CDR3 length: 15 residues. J lost 7 bases, V lost 4 bases, and 6 bases had no gene match. The CDR3 spells CASSQGLAGDSEQYF. The CDR3, as DNA: TGTGCCAGCTCACAGGGACTAGCGGGAGATTCTGAGCAGTACTTC.

This clonotype was counted ten times or more. The genes are TRBV28 and TRBJ2-7, with D tentatively TRBD1 (5 bases). Trimming took 3 bases from V and 0 from J, leaving 6 bases between them. The CDR3 length is 13 residues. CDR1 and CDR2 (germline): MDHEN, SYDVKM. The CDR3 spells CASSLTDSYEQYF. For the CDR3, the DNA is TGTGCCAGCAGTTTGACAGACTCCTACGAGCAGTACTTC.